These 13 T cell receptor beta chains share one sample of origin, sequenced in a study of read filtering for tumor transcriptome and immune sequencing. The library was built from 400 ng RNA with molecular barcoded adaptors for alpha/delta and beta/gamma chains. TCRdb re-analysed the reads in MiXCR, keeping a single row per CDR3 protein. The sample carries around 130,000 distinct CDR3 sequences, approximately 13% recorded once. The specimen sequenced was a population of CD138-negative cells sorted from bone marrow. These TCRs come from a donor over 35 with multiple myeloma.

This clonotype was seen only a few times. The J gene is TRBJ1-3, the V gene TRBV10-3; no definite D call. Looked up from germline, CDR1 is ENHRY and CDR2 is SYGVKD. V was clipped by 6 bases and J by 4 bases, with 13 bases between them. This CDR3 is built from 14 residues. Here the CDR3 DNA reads TGTGCCATCAGCACGACCCCCGGCGGAAACACCATATATTTT. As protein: CAISTTPGGNTIYF.

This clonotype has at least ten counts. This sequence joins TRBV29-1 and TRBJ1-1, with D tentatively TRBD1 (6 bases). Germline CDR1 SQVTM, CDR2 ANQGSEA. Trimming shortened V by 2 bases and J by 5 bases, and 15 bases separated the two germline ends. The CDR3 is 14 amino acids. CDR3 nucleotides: TGCAGCGTTGAACCGTCAGGGGCAGGGACTGAAGCTTTCTTT. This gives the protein CSVEPSGAGTEAFF.

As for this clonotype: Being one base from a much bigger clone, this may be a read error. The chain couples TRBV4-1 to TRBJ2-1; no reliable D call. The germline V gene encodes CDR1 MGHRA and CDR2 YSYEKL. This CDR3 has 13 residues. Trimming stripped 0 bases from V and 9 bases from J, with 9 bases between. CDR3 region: CASSQELVTEQFF. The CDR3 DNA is TGCGCCAGCAGCCAAGAGTTGGTCACTGAGCAGTTCTTC.

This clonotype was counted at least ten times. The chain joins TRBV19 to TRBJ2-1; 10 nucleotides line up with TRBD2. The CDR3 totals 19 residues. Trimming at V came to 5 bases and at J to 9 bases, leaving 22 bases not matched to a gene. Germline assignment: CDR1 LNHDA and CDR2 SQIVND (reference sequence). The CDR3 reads CASSPIGTSGTPPYGEQFF. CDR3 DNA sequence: TGTGCCAGTAGTCCCATAGGAACTAGCGGGACCCCCCCCTACGGTGAGCAGTTCTTC.

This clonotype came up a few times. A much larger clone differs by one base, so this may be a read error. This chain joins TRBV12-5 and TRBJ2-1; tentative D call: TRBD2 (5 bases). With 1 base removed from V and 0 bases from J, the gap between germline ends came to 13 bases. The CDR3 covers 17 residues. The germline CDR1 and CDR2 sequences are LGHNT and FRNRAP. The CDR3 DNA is TGTGCTAGTGGTTTGGGAGGACTGACTTACTCCTACAATGAGCAGTTCTTC. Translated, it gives CASGLGGLTYSYNEQFF.

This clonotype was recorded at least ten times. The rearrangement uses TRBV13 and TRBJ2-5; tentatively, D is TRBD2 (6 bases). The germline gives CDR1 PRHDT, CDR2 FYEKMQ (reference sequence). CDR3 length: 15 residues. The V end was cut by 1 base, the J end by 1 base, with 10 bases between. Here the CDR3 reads CASSLVGRLQETQYF. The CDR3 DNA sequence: TGTGCCAGCAGCTTAGTGGGGAGGCTCCAAGAGACCCAGTACTTC.

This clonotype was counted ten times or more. CDR3 residues: CASSLEVGGSGNTIYF. DNA for the CDR3: TGCGCCAGCAGCTTGGAAGTAGGGGGGTCTGGAAACACCATATATTTT. The V call is TRBV5-1, the J call TRBJ1-3; possible D gene TRBD1, 6 bases. Deletions cut 0 bases from V and 1 base from J, with 11 bases between. The CDR3 consists of 16 residues. The germline CDR1 and CDR2 sequences are SGHRS and YFSETQ. The full variable domain, rest sourced from reference TRBV5-1 and TRBJ1-3, is KAGVTQTPRYLIKTRGQQVTLSCSPISGHRSVSWYQQTPGQGLQFLFEYFSETQRNKGNFPGRFSGRQFSNSRSEMNVSTLELGDSALYLCASSLEVGGSGNTIYFGEGSWLTVV.

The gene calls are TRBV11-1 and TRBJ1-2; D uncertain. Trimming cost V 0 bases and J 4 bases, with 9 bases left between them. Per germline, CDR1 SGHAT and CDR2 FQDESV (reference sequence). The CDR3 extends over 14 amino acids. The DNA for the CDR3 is TGTGCCAGCAGCTTAGCAGACCCCCGCTATGGCTACACCTTC. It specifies CASSLADPRYGYTF.

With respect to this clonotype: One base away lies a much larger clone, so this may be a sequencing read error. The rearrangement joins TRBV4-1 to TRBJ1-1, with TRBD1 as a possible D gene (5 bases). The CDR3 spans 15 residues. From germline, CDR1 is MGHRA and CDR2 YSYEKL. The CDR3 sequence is CANSQDKQVNTEAFF. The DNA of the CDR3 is TGCGCCAACAGCCAGGATAAACAGGTGAACACTGAAGCTTTCTTT.

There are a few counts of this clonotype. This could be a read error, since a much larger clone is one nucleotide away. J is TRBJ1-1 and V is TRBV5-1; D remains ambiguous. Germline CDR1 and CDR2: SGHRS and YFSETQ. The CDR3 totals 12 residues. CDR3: CAGSLVPWEAFF. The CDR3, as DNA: TGCGCCGGCAGCTTGGTACCTTGGGAAGCTTTCTTT. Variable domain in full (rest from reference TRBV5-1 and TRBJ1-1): KAGVTQTPRYLIKTRGQQVTLSCSPISGHRSVSWYQQTPGQGLQFLFEYFSETQRNKGNFPGRFSGRQFSNSRSEMNVSTLELGDSALYLCAGSLVPWEAFFGQGTRLTVV.

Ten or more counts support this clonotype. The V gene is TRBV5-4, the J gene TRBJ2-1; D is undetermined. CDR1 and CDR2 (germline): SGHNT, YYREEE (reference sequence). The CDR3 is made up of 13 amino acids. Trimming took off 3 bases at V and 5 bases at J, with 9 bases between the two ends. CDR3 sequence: CASSWIENNEQFF. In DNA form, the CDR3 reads TGTGCCAGCAGCTGGATAGAAAACAATGAGCAGTTCTTC.

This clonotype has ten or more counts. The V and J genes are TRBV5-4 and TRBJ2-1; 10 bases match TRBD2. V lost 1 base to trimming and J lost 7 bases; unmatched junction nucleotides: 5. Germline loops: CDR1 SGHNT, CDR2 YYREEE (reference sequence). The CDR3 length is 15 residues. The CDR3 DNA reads TGTGCCAGCAGCTTGCGCCTAGCGGGAGTGAATGAGCAGTTCTTC. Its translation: CASSLRLAGVNEQFF.

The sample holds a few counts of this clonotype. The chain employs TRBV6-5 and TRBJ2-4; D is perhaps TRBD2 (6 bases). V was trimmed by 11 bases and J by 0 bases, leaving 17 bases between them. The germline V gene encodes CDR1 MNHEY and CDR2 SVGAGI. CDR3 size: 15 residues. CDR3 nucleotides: TGTGCCGGCTCACCGGGCGGGGTAGCCAAAAACATTCAGTACTTC. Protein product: CAGSPGGVAKNIQYF.